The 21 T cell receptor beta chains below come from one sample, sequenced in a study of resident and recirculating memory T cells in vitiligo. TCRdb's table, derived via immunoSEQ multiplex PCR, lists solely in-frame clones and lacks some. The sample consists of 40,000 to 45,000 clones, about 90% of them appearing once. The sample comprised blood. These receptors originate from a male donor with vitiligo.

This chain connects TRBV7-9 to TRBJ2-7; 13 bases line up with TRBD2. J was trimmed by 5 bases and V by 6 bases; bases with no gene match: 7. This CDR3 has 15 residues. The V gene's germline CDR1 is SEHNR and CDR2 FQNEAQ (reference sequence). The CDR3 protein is CASSSTSGGAHEQYF. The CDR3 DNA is TGTGCCAGCAGTTCTACTAGCGGGGGGGCCCACGAGCAGTACTTC.

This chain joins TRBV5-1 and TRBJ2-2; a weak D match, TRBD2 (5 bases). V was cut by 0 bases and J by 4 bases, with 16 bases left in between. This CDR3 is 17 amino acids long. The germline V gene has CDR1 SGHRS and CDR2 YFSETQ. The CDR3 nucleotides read TGCGCCAGCAGCTTGGCCACACTTGATCGGGGCACCGGGGAGCTGTTTTTT. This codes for CASSLATLDRGTGELFF.

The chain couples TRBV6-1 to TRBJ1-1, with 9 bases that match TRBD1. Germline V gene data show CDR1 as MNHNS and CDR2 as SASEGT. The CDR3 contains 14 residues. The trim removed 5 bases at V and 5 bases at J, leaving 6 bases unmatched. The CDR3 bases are TGTGCCAGCAGTCCGGGGGACAGGGTAACTGAAGCTTTCTTT. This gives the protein CASSPGDRVTEAFF.

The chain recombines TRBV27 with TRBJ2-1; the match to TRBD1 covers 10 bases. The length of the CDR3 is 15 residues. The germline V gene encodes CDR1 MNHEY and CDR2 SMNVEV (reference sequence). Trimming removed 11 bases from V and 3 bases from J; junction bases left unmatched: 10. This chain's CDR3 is CAALMGTGDYNEQFF. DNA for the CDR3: TGTGCCGCCCTAATGGGGACAGGGGACTACAATGAGCAGTTCTTC.

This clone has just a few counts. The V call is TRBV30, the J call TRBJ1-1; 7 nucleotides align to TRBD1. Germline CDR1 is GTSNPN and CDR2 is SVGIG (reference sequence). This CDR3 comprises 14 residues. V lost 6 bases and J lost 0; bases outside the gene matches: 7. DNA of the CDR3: TGTGCCTGCCGGGACAGAGGGATGAACACTGAAGCTTTCTTT. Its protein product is CACRDRGMNTEAFF.

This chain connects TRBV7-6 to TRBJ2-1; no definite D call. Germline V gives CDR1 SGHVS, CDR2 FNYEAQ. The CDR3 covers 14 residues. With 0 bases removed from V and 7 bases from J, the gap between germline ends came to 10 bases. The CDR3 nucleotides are TGTGCCAGCAGCTTAGCAACTACCCCGAATGAGCAGTTCTTC. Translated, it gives CASSLATTPNEQFF.

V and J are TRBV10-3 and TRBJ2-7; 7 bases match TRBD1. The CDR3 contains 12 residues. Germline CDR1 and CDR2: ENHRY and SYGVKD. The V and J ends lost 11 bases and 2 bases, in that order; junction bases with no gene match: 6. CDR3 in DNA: TGTGCCTGCTGGGACAGCCCCTACGAGCAGTACTTC. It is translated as CACWDSPYEQYF.

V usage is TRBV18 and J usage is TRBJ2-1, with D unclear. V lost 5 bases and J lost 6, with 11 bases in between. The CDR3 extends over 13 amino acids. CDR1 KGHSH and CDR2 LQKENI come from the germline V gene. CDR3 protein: CASSSEAGNEQFF. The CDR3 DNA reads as TGTGCCAGCTCATCTGAGGCTGGCAATGAGCAGTTCTTC.

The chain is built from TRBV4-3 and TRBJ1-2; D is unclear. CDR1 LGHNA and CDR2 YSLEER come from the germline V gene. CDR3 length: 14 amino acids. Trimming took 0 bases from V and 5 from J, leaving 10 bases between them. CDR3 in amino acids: CASSQDSSLYGYTF. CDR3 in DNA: TGCGCCAGCAGCCAAGATTCGAGTCTGTATGGCTACACCTTC.

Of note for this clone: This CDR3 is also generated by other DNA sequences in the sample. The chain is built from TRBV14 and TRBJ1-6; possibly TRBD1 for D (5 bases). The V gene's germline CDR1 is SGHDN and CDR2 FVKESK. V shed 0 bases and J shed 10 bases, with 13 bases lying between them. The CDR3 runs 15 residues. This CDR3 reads CASSQDPAGRSPLHF. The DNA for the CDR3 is TGTGCCAGCAGCCAAGATCCGGCAGGGCGCTCACCCCTCCACTTT.

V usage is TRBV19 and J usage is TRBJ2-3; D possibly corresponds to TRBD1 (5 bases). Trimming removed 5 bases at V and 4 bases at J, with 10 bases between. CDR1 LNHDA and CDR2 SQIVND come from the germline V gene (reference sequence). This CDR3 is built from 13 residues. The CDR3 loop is CASSGPRADTQYF. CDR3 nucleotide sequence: TGTGCCAGTAGTGGTCCCAGGGCAGATACGCAGTATTTT.

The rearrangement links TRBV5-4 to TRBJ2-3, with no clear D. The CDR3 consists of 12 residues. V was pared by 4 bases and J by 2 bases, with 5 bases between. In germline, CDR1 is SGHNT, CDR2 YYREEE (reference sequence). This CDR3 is CASSHSTDTQYF. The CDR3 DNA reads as TGTGCCAGCAGCCATTCCACAGATACGCAGTATTTT.

The CDR3 sequence is CASSLGRVPGGSYNSPLHF. The CDR3 region has the DNA TGTGCCAGCAGCTTAGGAAGGGTTCCGGGGGGTTCCTATAATTCACCCCTCCACTTT. The chain has TRBV11-2 and TRBJ1-6, with D possibly being TRBD1 (5 bases). V shed 1 base and J shed 1 base, with 17 bases lying between them. This CDR3 contains 19 residues. Germline V gene sequence: CDR1 SGHAT, CDR2 FQNNGV.

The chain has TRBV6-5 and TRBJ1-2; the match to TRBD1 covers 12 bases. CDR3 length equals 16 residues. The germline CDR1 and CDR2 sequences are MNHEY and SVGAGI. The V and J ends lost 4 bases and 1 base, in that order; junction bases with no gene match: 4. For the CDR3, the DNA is TGTGCCAGCAGTTTGGGGACAGGGGGCGGTAACTATGGCTACACCTTC. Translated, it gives CASSLGTGGGNYGYTF.

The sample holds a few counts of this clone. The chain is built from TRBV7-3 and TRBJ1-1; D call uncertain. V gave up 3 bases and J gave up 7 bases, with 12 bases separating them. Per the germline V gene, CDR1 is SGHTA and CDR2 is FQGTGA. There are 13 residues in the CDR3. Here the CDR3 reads CASSLHEGSEAFF. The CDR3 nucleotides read TGTGCCAGCAGCTTGCATGAGGGTAGTGAAGCTTTCTTT.

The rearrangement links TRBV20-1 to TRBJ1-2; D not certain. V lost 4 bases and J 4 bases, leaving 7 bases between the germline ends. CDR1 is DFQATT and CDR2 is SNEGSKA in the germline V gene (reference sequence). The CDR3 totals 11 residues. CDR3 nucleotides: TGCAGTGCTAAAACAGTCTATGGCTACACCTTC. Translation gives CSAKTVYGYTF.

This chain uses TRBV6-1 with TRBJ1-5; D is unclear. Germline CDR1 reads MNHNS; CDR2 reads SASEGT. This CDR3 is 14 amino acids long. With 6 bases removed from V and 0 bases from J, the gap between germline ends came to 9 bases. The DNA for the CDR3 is TGTGCCAGCAGCATCGCTATTAGCAATCAGCCCCAGCATTTT. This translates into CASSIAISNQPQHF.

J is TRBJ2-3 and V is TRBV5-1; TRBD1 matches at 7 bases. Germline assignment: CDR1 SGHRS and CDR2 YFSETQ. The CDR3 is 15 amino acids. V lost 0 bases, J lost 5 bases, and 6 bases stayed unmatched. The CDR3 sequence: CASSLVQGVEDTQYF. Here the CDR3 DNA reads TGCGCCAGCAGCTTGGTTCAGGGGGTGGAAGATACGCAGTATTTT.

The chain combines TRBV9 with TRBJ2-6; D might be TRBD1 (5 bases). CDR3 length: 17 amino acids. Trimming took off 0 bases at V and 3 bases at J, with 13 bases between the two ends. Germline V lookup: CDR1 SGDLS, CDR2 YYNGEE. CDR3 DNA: TGTGCCAGCAGCGTAGAACTAACCAGGGTTGGGGCCAACGTCCTGACTTTC. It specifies CASSVELTRVGANVLTF.

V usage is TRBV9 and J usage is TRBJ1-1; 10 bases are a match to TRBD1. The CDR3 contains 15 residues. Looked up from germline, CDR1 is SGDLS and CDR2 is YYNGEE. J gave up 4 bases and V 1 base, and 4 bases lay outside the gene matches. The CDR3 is CASSVSGTGVTEAFF. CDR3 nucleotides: TGTGCCAGCAGCGTATCCGGGACAGGGGTCACTGAAGCTTTCTTT.

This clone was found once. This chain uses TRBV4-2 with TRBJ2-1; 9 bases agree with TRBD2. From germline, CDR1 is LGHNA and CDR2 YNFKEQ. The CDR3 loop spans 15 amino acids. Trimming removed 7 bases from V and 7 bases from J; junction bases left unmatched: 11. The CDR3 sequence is CASNLGGGGANEQFF. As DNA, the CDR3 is TGTGCCAGCAACCTAGGAGGCGGGGGGGCGAATGAGCAGTTCTTC.